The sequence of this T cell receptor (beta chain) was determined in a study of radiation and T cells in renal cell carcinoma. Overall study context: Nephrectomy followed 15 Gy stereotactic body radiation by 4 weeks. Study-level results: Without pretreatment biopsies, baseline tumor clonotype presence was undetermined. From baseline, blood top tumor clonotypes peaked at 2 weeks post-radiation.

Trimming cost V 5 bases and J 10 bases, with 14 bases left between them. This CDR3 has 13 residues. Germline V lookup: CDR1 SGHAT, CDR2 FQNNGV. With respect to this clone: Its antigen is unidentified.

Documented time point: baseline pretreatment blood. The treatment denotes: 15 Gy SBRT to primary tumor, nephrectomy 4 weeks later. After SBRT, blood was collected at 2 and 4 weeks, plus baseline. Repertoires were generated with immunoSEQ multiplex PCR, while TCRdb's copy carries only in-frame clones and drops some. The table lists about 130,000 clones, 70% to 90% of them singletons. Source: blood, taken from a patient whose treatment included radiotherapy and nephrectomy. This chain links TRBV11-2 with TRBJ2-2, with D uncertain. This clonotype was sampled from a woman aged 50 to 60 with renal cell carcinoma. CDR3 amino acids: CASSPDPSAELFF. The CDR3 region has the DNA TGTGCCAGCAGCCCCGACCCCAGTGCGGAGCTGTTTTTT. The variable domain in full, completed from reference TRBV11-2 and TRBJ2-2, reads EAGVAQSPRYKIIEKRQSVAFWCNPISGHATLYWYQQILGQGPKLLIQFQNNGVVDDSQLPKDRFSAERLKGVDSTLKIQPAKLEDSAVYLCASSPDPSAELFFGEGSRLTVL.